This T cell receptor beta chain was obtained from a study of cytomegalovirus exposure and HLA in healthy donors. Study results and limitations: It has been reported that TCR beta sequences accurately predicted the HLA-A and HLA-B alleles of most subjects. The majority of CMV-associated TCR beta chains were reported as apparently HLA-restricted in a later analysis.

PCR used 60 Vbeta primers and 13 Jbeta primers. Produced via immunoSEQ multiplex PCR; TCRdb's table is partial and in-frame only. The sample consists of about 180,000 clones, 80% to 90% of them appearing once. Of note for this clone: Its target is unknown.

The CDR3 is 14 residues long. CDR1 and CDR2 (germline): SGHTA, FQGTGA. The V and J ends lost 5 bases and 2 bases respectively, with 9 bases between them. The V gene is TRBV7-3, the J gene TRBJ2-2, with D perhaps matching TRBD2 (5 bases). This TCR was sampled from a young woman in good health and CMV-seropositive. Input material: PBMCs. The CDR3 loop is CASSARTNTGELFF. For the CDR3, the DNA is TGTGCCAGCAGCGCACGGACTAACACCGGGGAGCTGTTTTTT. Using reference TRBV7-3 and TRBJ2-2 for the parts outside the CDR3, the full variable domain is GAGVSQTPSNKVTEKGKYVELRCDPISGHTALYWYRQSLGQGPEFLIYFQGTGAADDSGLPNDRFFAVRPEGSVSTLKIQRTERGDSAVYLCASSARTNTGELFFGEGSRLTVL.